This T cell receptor beta chain was observed in a study of response to subunit inactivated influenza vaccine. TCRdb processed the RT-PCR reads anew with MiXCR; each CDR3 protein has one entry. Here the sample spans approximately 490,000 distinct CDR3 sequences, less than 7.5% being singletons. This clonotype appeared many times. Its antigen is unknown. Whole-study findings and limits: New T cells are recruited in small numbers by each seasonal influenza vaccination, according to the authors' suggestion.

Unmatched junction bases numbered 12, after V lost 1 base and J lost 0 bases. Per germline, CDR1 SGHVT and CDR2 SQSDAQ. This CDR3 comprises 20 residues. This sequence joins TRBV7-4 and TRBJ2-1; 10 bases fit TRBD2. This sample comprised PBMCs from blood, obtained about 23 months after vaccination. The sequence derives from a man in his fifties or sixties who received an inactivated influenza vaccine. Written as DNA, the CDR3 is TGTGCCAGCAGCTTAGTTTCGGGACTAGCGCCATTTAACTCCTACAATGAGCAGTTCTTC. This codes for CASSLVSGLAPFNSYNEQFF.